One sample yielded the 9 T cell receptor beta chains listed below, sequenced in a study of vaccination and CD4 T cells after COVID-19. These receptors are not linked to any known antigen. Regarding treatment: approximately 11-day PBMC culture with coronavirus spike peptide pools or control peptides (ViraFEST assay). Cultured CD4+ T-cell DNA underwent Oncomine TCR Beta short-read sequencing. MiXCR, applied by TCRdb to the PCR reads, yields one record per CDR3 protein. The sample yields about 20,000 distinct CDR3 sequences, 26% seen once. The sequencing sample was made of cultured CD4+ T cells from blood. Every receptor here comes from a human donor with COVID-19.

DNA of the CDR3: TGTGCCAGCAGCTTCAGGGGACTTGCTTCCTACGAGCAGTACTTC. It is translated as CASSFRGLASYEQYF. The V call is TRBV7-8, the J call TRBJ2-7, with D perhaps given as TRBD1 or TRBD2 (6 bases each). Germline CDR1 SGHVS, CDR2 FQNEAQ. Trimming left V 3 bases short and J 1 base short, with 13 bases between. The CDR3 is made up of 15 amino acids.

This clonotype rates as medium-sized. The chain joins TRBV6-2 or TRBV6-3 to TRBJ1-1; D gene ambiguous. Germline V gene data show CDR1 as MNHEY and CDR2 as SVGEGT. Trimming took off 2 bases at V and 4 bases at J, with 8 bases between the two ends. The CDR3 has 13 amino acids. CDR3 in DNA: TGTGCCAGCAGTTACCTGGGGATCACTGAAGCTTTCTTT. It encodes CASSYLGITEAFF.

This clonotype has a handful of counts. The chain links TRBV12-3 or TRBV12-4 to TRBJ1-5; D is unclear. CDR3 length: 15 amino acids. V was shortened by 5 bases and J by 7 bases, with 18 bases between the two germline ends. The CDR3 coding sequence is TGTGCCAGCAGTGCGACCGGTGTTGGTCAACAGCCCCAGCATTTT. This gives the protein CASSATGVGQQPQHF.

Only a few counts were recorded for this clonotype. This rearrangement joins TRBV7-8 to TRBJ2-7, with a possible D match to TRBD1 (6 bases). This CDR3 contains 13 residues. V was cut by 5 bases and J by 3 bases, with 11 bases left in between. Germline V lookup: CDR1 SGHVS, CDR2 FQNEAQ. In nucleotides, the CDR3 is TGTGCCAGCAGCAGGGACACATTCTACGAGCAGTACTTC. Protein product: CASSRDTFYEQYF.

By proportion, this clonotype is medium-sized. The rearrangement joins TRBV6-1 to TRBJ1-5; 11 positions agree with TRBD1. V lost 7 bases and J lost 6; bases outside the gene matches: 11. The germline V gene has CDR1 MNHNS and CDR2 SASEGT. This CDR3 region has 16 residues. CDR3: CASTMAGTGGTQPQHF. The CDR3 region has the DNA TGTGCCAGCACCATGGCGGGGACAGGGGGGACTCAGCCCCAGCATTTT.

Only a few counts were recorded for this clonotype. The chain employs TRBV29-1 and TRBJ1-2; TRBD1 matches 7 bases. The CDR3 covers 13 residues. Germline V gene data show CDR1 as SQVTM and CDR2 as ANQGSEA. The junction had 4 bases not matched to a gene; V was cut back by 2 bases and J by 4 bases. The DNA for the CDR3 is TGCAGCGTTGAAAGGGGACAGACCTATGGCTACACCTTC. Protein sequence: CSVERGQTYGYTF. The whole variable domain, filled in from reference TRBV29-1 and TRBJ1-2, reads SAVISQKPSRDICQRGTSLTIQCQVDSQVTMMFWYRQQPGQSLTLIATANQGSEATYESGFVIDKFPISRPNLTFSTLTVSNMSPEDSSIYLCSVERGQTYGYTFGSGTRLTVV.

The table lists this clonotype with a few counts. The gene calls are TRBV6-2 or TRBV6-3 and TRBJ2-2; TRBD2 is a possible D gene (5 bases). The CDR3 sequence is 15 residues long. Germline CDR1 is MNHEY and CDR2 is SVGEGT. Trimming left V 5 bases short and J 1 base short, with 11 bases between. The CDR3 is CASSAGVRNTGELFF. CDR3 coding DNA: TGTGCCAGCAGTGCCGGGGTGCGGAACACCGGGGAGCTGTTTTTT.

This clonotype was recorded a few times. This is likely a read error, given that the CDR3 carries no conserved phenylalanine or tryptophan at its end. The DNA is left out, because the CDR3 cannot be placed on it with certainty; the CDR3 is given as TCRdb lists it. The rearrangement uses TRBV6-1 and TRBJ2-1; TRBD1, the table's D call, was not compared with the DNA. The CDR3 is made up of 17 amino acids, end residues included. Germline CDR1 is MNHNS and CDR2 is SASEGT. CDR3: CASKTGYHCGDRGHGGL.

This chain joins TRBV6-2 or TRBV6-3 and TRBJ1-5; possibly TRBD1 for D (6 bases). The CDR3 is 14 residues long. V dropped 2 bases and J dropped 9 bases, with 14 bases sitting between them. Per the germline V gene, CDR1 is MNHEY and CDR2 is SVGEGT. CDR3 bases: TGTGCCAGCAGTTACCAAGGGGGAGGTCGGCCCCAGCATTTT. Encoded protein: CASSYQGGGRPQHF.